This T cell receptor (beta chain) is from a study of blood T cells in healthy people across ages. Overall study findings and caveats: Significant beta diversity loss was already apparent by age roughly 43, declining roughly linearly.

Then a second PCR, running about 6 to 12 cycles, was carried out with a sample-barcoded 5' primer and a J-beta primer mix. TCRdb reanalysed the 5' RACE reads using MiXCR and keeps one entry per CDR3 protein. The profile covers some 890,000 distinct CDR3 sequences, with under 35% appearing a single time and approximately 10% taken by the ten largest. V shed 4 bases and J shed 5 bases, with 27 bases lying between them. This CDR3 region has 19 residues. In germline, CDR1 is MNHEY, CDR2 SVGAGI. Note on this clonotype: Its antigen is undetermined.

These data also featured in a second study, about T cells of mothers and their children.

V is TRBV6-5 and J is TRBJ2-1; maybe TRBD1 (5 bases). The sequence came from a middle-aged woman in good health. The sample was blood. CDR3: CASSWVGAGKGYGHNEQFF. CDR3 coding DNA: TGTGCCAGCAGTTGGGTTGGGGCAGGGAAAGGGTACGGGCACAATGAGCAGTTCTTC.